These T cell receptor beta chains were read from a single sample in a study of cytomegalovirus exposure and HLA in healthy donors. The protocol was immunoSEQ multiplex PCR, while the TCRdb copy is restricted to in-frame clones and leaves out a portion. The repertoire holds some 120,000 clones, with 74% as singletons. Specimen: PBMCs. The source of these receptors is a human donor in good health. The CDR3 runs from the conserved cysteine through the conserved F or W. The D gene is left open where the match is weak. Only some rows state a clone size, as once, few, many or a class for expanded clones.

length: 16; J: TRBJ2-3; size: .; D: TRBD2; V: TRBV5-1; DNA: TGCGCCAGCATCTTGGACATTAGCGGGCCCACAGATACGCAGTATTTT; CDR3: CASILDISGPTDTQYF
length: 16; J: TRBJ2-7; size: .; D: .; V: TRBV4-3; DNA: TGCGCCAGCAGCCAAGAGGTGCAGGGACAACCCTACGAGCAGTACTTC; CDR3: CASSQEVQGQPYEQYF
length: 15; J: TRBJ1-1; size: .; D: .; V: TRBV19; DNA: TGTGCCAGTAGTGTAAAATCCAGGGTGAACACTGAAGCTTTCTTT; CDR3: CASSVKSRVNTEAFF
length: 13; J: TRBJ1-1; size: few; D: TRBD1; V: TRBV2; DNA: TGTGCCAGCAACAGGGACAGGTTGACTGAAGCTTTCTTT; CDR3: CASNRDRLTEAFF
length: 14; J: TRBJ2-1; size: .; D: .; V: TRBV30; DNA: TGTGCCTGGAGTGTACTAAGAGGCCAACATGAGCAGTTCTTC; CDR3: CAWSVLRGQHEQFF
length: 13; J: TRBJ2-1; size: once; D: .; V: TRBV30; DNA: TGTGCCTGGAGCACGGCGGGTTACAATGAGCAGTTCTTC; CDR3: CAWSTAGYNEQFF
length: 15; J: TRBJ2-7; size: .; D: TRBD1; V: TRBV5-1; DNA: TGCGCCAGCAGCTTGTCGACAGGGGGCATCTACGAGCAGTACTTC; CDR3: CASSLSTGGIYEQYF
length: 15; J: TRBJ2-1; size: few; D: .; V: TRBV27; DNA: TGTGCCAGCAGTTTAGTAGGGGGAGATTACAATGAGCAGTTCTTC; CDR3: CASSLVGGDYNEQFF
length: 15; J: TRBJ2-2; size: .; D: .; V: TRBV28; DNA: TGTGCCAGCAGTTTCAGGGGTACGAACACCGGGGAGCTGTTTTTT; CDR3: CASSFRGTNTGELFF
length: 14; J: TRBJ1-4; size: .; D: .; V: TRBV6-5; DNA: TGTGCCAGCGCCCCAGGGGTGGTGAATGAAAAACTGTTTTTT; CDR3: CASAPGVVNEKLFF